This T cell receptor beta chain was obtained from a study of T cell responses to AZD1222 COVID-19 vaccine. Study-wide results and limits: Clonal diversity was possibly underestimated, and the donors were mostly white British, with more females. The study identified only a handful of AZD1222 recipients as seropositive at baseline.

Both about-4-week and about-12-week second-dose recipients were combined. Profiling relied on immunoSEQ multiplex PCR, and the TCRdb table lists in-frame clones only, not all of them. The table has about 160,000 clones, around 90% seen once; the top ten hold 3% to 3.5%. Concerning this clone itself: What it binds is not known.

This clonotype was sampled from an adult who received the AZD1222 COVID-19 vaccine. The material was peripheral blood, obtained 28 days after the second AZD1222 dose.

The CDR3 sequence is CASSFQGASGNTIYF. For the CDR3, the DNA is TGTGCCAGCAGCTTTCAAGGGGCCTCTGGAAACACCATATATTTT. This sequence joins TRBV7-9 and TRBJ1-3, with a possible D match to TRBD1 (5 bases). Per germline, CDR1 SEHNR and CDR2 FQNEAQ (reference sequence). The germline V and J ends were trimmed by 3 bases and 0 bases, with 9 bases remaining between them. This CDR3 region has 15 residues.